These T cell receptor beta chains were read from a single sample in a study of blood T cell repertoires in COVID-19. The assay was immunoSEQ multiplex PCR, and TCRdb's table has in-frame clones only and misses some. The data contain fewer than 200,000 clones, more than 75% of them seen just once; the ten biggest clones take up under 6.5%. The source material was peripheral blood. The receptors were gathered from a man aged 35 to 55 with active or convalescent COVID-19. Each CDR3 is given with its conserved first and last residue. A D gene is named only where the DNA matches it firmly. Clone size is given for some rows only: seen once, a few or many times, or a class if the clone is expanded.

CASSYRTGTTNYGYTF,TGTGCCAGCAGTTACCGTACAGGGACGACTAACTATGGCTACACCTTC,.,.,TRBV6-6,TRBJ1-2
CASSRTSGGIISYEQYF,TGTGCCAGCAGCCGGACTAGCGGGGGGATCATCTCCTACGAGCAGTACTTC,TRBD2,.,TRBV6-2/TRBV6-3,TRBJ2-7
CASWDRGRETQYF,TGTGCCAGCTGGGACAGGGGTAGAGAGACCCAGTACTTC,TRBD1,.,TRBV12-3/TRBV12-4,TRBJ2-5
CASRQTGSSYNSPLHF,TGTGCCAGCAGACAAACAGGGAGCTCCTATAATTCACCCCTCCACTTT,.,.,TRBV5-6,TRBJ1-6
CASSLALGRGYTF,TGTGCCAGCAGCTTAGCTTTGGGGAGGGGCTACACCTTC,.,.,TRBV7-9,TRBJ1-2
CASSETDNEQFF,TGTGCCAGCAGTGAGACAGACAATGAGCAGTTCTTC,.,.,TRBV2,TRBJ2-1
CASSRGTLTDTQYF,TGTGCCAGTTCTCGCGGGACCCTCACAGATACGCAGTATTTT,.,.,TRBV6-5,TRBJ2-3
CASSTQGTYNSPLHF,TGTGCCAGTAGTACACAGGGGACCTATAATTCACCCCTCCACTTT,TRBD1,.,TRBV19,TRBJ1-6
CASSAPGGTDNEQFF,TGTGCCAGCAGCGCCCCTGGCGGGACCGACAATGAGCAGTTCTTC,.,.,TRBV5-4,TRBJ2-1
CASRDNYGYTF,TGTGCCAGCCGGGATAACTATGGCTACACCTTC,.,.,TRBV3-1/TRBV3-2,TRBJ1-2
CASSTKTGDTQYF,TGTGCCAGCAGCACAAAAACGGGGGATACGCAGTATTTT,.,.,TRBV9,TRBJ2-3
CSATRGETQYF,TGCAGTGCTACTAGGGGTGAGACCCAGTACTTC,.,.,TRBV20-1,TRBJ2-5
CASSTGGSYYGYTF,TGTGCCAGTAGCACAGGGGGCTCCTACTATGGCTACACCTTC,TRBD1,.,TRBV19,TRBJ1-2
CASSITGATNTGELFF,TGTGCCAGCAGCATTACAGGGGCCACGAACACCGGGGAGCTGTTTTTT,TRBD1,.,TRBV7-2,TRBJ2-2
CASSSAGENTEAFF,TGTGCCAGCAGTTCGGCCGGAGAGAACACTGAAGCTTTCTTT,.,.,TRBV28,TRBJ1-1
CAWSVGTGAFGYTF,TGTGCCTGGAGTGTTGGGACAGGGGCTTTTGGCTACACCTTC,TRBD1,.,TRBV30,TRBJ1-2
CSVDPKRQGGTEAFF,TGCAGCGTTGACCCTAAGCGTCAGGGAGGAACTGAAGCTTTCTTT,.,.,TRBV29-1,TRBJ1-1
CAWSVESGTSYNEQFF,TGTGCCTGGAGTGTCGAAAGCGGAACTTCTTACAATGAGCAGTTCTTC,.,once,TRBV30,TRBJ2-1
CASSPTTGLTYNEQFF,TGTGCCAGCAGTCCGACGACAGGGCTAACGTACAATGAGCAGTTCTTC,TRBD1,.,TRBV27,TRBJ2-1
CASSQEASGRAETQYF,TGCGCCAGCAGCCAAGAAGCTAGCGGGAGGGCGGAGACCCAGTACTTC,TRBD2,.,TRBV4-1,TRBJ2-5
CASSLKTGQAYEQYF,TGTGCCAGCAGCTTAAAAACTGGGCAGGCCTACGAGCAGTACTTC,.,few,TRBV7-8,TRBJ2-7
CASSIRTGGNYGYTF,TGTGCCAGCAGCATCCGGACAGGGGGAAACTATGGCTACACCTTC,TRBD1,.,TRBV6-5,TRBJ1-2
CASSPGLNSYGYTF,TGTGCCAGTAGTCCGGGTCTCAATAGCTATGGCTACACCTTC,.,.,TRBV19,TRBJ1-2
CASSHGTSGASYNEQFF,TGCGCCAGCAGTCATGGGACTAGCGGGGCCTCCTACAATGAGCAGTTCTTC,TRBD2,.,TRBV5-1,TRBJ2-1
CASSLAGVENSPLHF,TGTGCCAGCAGCTTAGCAGGGGTTGAAAATTCACCCCTCCACTTT,.,.,TRBV7-6,TRBJ1-6
CASDDSRNQPQHF,TGTGCCAGCGACGACAGCCGCAATCAGCCCCAGCATTTT,.,once,TRBV19,TRBJ1-5
CASSHPGQYSNQPQHF,TGTGCCAGCAGCCATCCCGGACAGTATAGCAATCAGCCCCAGCATTTT,.,.,TRBV7-8,TRBJ1-5
CASSLDRGINEQFF,TGCGCCAGCAGCTTGGATAGGGGAATCAATGAGCAGTTCTTC,.,.,TRBV5-1,TRBJ2-1
CATRETGGTEAFF,TGTGCCACCAGGGAGACAGGGGGCACTGAAGCTTTCTTT,TRBD1,.,TRBV24-1,TRBJ1-1